The T cell receptor (beta chain) under discussion was sequenced for a study of shared clonotypes between healthy human individuals. Overall study results and limits: It was expected that sequencing depth would affect clonotype sharing among donors. Between several donors, naive CD4 clonotypes were shared at a level of around 4.8%. Generation probabilities of non-shared clonotypes were lower (relative to those shared by all four donors).

Measured with immunoSEQ multiplex PCR; TCRdb has only the in-frame clones, and not every one. This repertoire shows around 700,000 clones, 72% found once; its top ten account for approximately 1.8%. The V and J ends lost 2 bases and 4 bases respectively, with 9 bases between them. CDR1 and CDR2 (germline): SEHNR, FQNEAQ (reference sequence). The CDR3 runs to 14 residues. In the case of this clone: Its matching antigen is unknown.

J is TRBJ2-1 and V is TRBV7-9; weak D call: TRBD2 (5 bases). The sample comprised memory CD4+ T cells sorted from blood. Subset defined: CD45RA-negative fraction. This receptor was identified in a woman in her thirties in good health. CDR3 DNA sequence: TGTGCCAGCAGCTTATTGCGGGCATACAATGAGCAGTTCTTC. Translation gives CASSLLRAYNEQFF.